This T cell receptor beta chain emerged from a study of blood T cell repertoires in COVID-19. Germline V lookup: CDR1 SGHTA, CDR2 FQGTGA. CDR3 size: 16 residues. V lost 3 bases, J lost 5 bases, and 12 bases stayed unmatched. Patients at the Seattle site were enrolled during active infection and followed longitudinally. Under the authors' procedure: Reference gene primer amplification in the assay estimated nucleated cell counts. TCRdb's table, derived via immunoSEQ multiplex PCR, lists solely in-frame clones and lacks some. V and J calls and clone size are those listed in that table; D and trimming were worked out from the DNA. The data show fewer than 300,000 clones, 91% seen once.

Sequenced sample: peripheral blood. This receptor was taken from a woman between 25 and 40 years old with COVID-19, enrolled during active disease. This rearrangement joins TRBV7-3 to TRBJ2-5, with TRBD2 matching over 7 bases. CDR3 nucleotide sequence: TGTGCCAGCAGCTTGACCGGGACTACCAGTGAGGAGACCCAGTACTTC. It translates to CASSLTGTTSEETQYF.